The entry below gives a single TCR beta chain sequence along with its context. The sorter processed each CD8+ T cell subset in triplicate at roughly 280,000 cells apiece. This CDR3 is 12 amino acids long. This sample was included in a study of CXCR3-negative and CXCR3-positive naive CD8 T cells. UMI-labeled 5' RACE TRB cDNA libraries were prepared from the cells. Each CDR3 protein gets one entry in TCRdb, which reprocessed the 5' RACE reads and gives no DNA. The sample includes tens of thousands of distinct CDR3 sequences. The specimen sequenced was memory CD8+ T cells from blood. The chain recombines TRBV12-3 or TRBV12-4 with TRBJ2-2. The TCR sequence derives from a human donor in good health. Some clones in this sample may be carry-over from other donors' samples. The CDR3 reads CASRSGGGELFF.